This TCR beta chain was retrieved from a study of CD8 T cells in Susac syndrome. The multiple sclerosis controls were treatment-naive patients with relapsing-remitting disease that was stable or active. Trimming removed 2 bases from V and 15 bases from J; junction bases left unmatched: 28. This CDR3 is built from 19 residues. Germline loops: CDR1 SQVTM, CDR2 ANQGSEA. RNA, at 0.5 to 1 ug, was reverse transcribed with random hexamers. TCR beta CDR3 was amplified by immunoSEQ multiplex PCR. This amplification extended across 54 Vbeta and 13 Jbeta segments. Each CDR3 protein is one row after TCRdb ran MiXCR on the immunoSEQ multiplex PCR reads. This sample has approximately 270,000 distinct CDR3 sequences; about 93% occur once, and the top ten carry 0.055% to 0.075%.

The chain combines TRBV29-1 with TRBJ2-3, with 11 bases matching TRBD2. Sequencing was performed on CD4+ T cells from PBMCs. This clonotype originated in a human donor with multiple sclerosis. CDR3 sequence reads: CSVESRGTSGIRMGSLSYF. CDR3 nucleotide sequence: TGCAGCGTTGAATCCCGAGGGACTAGCGGAATCCGCATGGGGTCACTATCCTATTTT.